The clone carrying this TCR beta chain was observed many times. The antigen is undetermined. Reverse transcription of all isolated RNA meant that expressed TCRB transcripts were sequenced. The table came from immunoSEQ multiplex PCR; TCRdb's copy has only in-frame clones and leaves some out. The table lists 400,000 or so clones, 9.6% of them singletons. These data are taken from a study of beta chain features in type 1 diabetes. Study findings and constraints: All four CD4+ subsets from Type 1 diabetes patients carried moderately but significantly shorter TCRB CDR3s. The VDJ junctions of type 1 diabetes patients carried fewer insertions and more deletions.

The source material was central memory CD4+ T cells from blood. The origin of this receptor is a man between 25 and 39 years old with type 1 diabetes.

CDR3 nucleotides: TGTGCCAGTGCGCGGGATAGCGGTTTATACGAGCAGTACTTC. It is translated as CASARDSGLYEQYF. The rearrangement links TRBV6-1 to TRBJ2-7, with D possibly being TRBD2 (6 bases). CDR3 size: 14 residues. Trimming took 9 bases from V and 4 from J, leaving 19 bases between them. Germline CDR1 reads MNHNS; CDR2 reads SASEGT.